Below are 17 T cell receptor beta chains sequenced from a single sample in a study of shared clonotypes between healthy human individuals. The method was immunoSEQ multiplex PCR; TCRdb's version includes in-frame clones alone and lacks a portion of them. The data show about 470,000 clones, around 75% seen once. The sample consisted of PBMCs. All receptors come from a middle-aged woman in good health. Some clones in this sample may be carry-over from other donors' samples.

This clone has only one observation. The chain is built from TRBV28 and TRBJ1-1, with D maybe TRBD1 (5 bases). Germline V CDR1 and CDR2: MDHEN, SYDVKM. Between the trimmed V and J ends, which lost 6 bases and 5 bases, there was a span of 19 bases. CDR3 length: 15 residues. CDR3 sequence reads: CASSPPQDLGTEAFF. The DNA of the CDR3 is TGTGCCAGCAGCCCCCCACAGGACCTAGGGACTGAAGCTTTCTTT.

This clone has a handful of counts. The CDR3 loop reads CASSPTGGYEQYF. CDR3 sequence (DNA): TGTGCCAGCTCACCGACAGGGGGCTACGAGCAGTACTTC. This chain connects TRBV18 to TRBJ2-7; 9 bases agree with TRBD1. Germline V gives CDR1 KGHSH, CDR2 LQKENI. V lost 3 bases and J lost 3; bases outside the gene matches: 0. There are 13 residues in the CDR3. Based on the CDR3 plus reference TRBV18 and TRBJ2-7, the full variable domain is NAGVMQNPRHLVRRRGQEARLRCSPMKGHSHVYWYRQLPEEGLKFMVYLQKENIIDESGMPKERFSAEFPKEGPSILRIQQVVRGDSAAYFCASSPTGGYEQYFGPGTRLTVT.

The genes are TRBV5-1 and TRBJ2-7; no reliable D call. Germline CDR1 reads SGHRS; CDR2 reads YFSETQ. This CDR3 comprises 14 residues. V was clipped by 1 base and J by 6 bases, with 14 bases between them. The CDR3 DNA sequence: TGCGCCAGCAGCTTGCTCGGTCTACCGGTCGAGCAGTACTTC. Protein product: CASSLLGLPVEQYF.

The V call is TRBV6-5, the J call TRBJ2-7; the match to TRBD2 covers 7 bases. Trimming removed 2 bases from V and 6 bases from J; junction bases left unmatched: 7. The CDR3 spans 14 residues. CDR1 and CDR2 (germline): MNHEY, SVGAGI. The CDR3 is CASSYRGSGSEQYF. The CDR3 DNA follows: TGTGCCAGCAGTTACCGCGGGAGCGGTAGCGAGCAGTACTTC.

On this clone: Other DNA sequences in this specimen translate into the identical CDR3. The V and J genes are TRBV20-1 and TRBJ2-3; no reliable D call. The CDR3 has 11 amino acids. V was shortened by 5 bases and J by 2 bases, with 5 bases between the two germline ends. Germline CDR1 is DFQATT and CDR2 is SNEGSKA (reference sequence). This chain's CDR3 is CSAGPTDTQYF. Written as DNA, the CDR3 is TGCAGTGCTGGACCCACAGATACGCAGTATTTT.

This chain connects TRBV7-3 to TRBJ1-2; 9 bases fit TRBD1. Trimming took 5 bases from V and 7 from J; bases not matched to a gene: 5. This CDR3 comprises 13 residues. The germline gives CDR1 SGHTA, CDR2 FQGTGA. CDR3 loop: CASSPGTGSGYTF. In nucleotides, the CDR3 is TGTGCCAGCAGCCCCGGGACAGGGTCTGGCTACACCTTC. The full variable domain, with the rest looked up from reference TRBV7-3 and TRBJ1-2, is GAGVSQTPSNKVTEKGKYVELRCDPISGHTALYWYRQSLGQGPEFLIYFQGTGAADDSGLPNDRFFAVRPEGSVSTLKIQRTERGDSAVYLCASSPGTGSGYTFGSGTRLTVV.

The table lists this clone with a few counts. The rearrangement joins TRBV30 to TRBJ2-1; D might be TRBD1 or TRBD2, each matching 5 bases. The germline V and J ends were trimmed by 2 bases and 7 bases, with 12 bases remaining between them. This CDR3 is built from 13 residues. Looked up from germline, CDR1 is GTSNPN and CDR2 is SVGIG (reference sequence). For the CDR3, the DNA is TGTGCCTGGAGTTGGCTAGCAGGGAATGAGCAGTTCTTC. This codes for CAWSWLAGNEQFF.

This clone occurred once. The V and J genes are TRBV6-5 and TRBJ2-6; D ambiguous. CDR1 and CDR2 from the germline V gene are MNHEY and SVGAGI. This CDR3 is built from 13 residues. The V end lost 7 bases, the J end lost 2 bases, and 6 bases lay between the germline ends. The CDR3 region is CASNRPGANVLTF. DNA of the CDR3: TGTGCCAGCAACCGACCTGGGGCCAACGTCCTGACTTTC.

The sample holds a few counts of this clone. This chain uses TRBV28 with TRBJ2-1, with 8 bases fitting TRBD2. V lost 6 bases and J lost 0; bases outside the gene matches: 4. Germline V gives CDR1 MDHEN, CDR2 SYDVKM. This CDR3 is built from 15 residues. As DNA, the CDR3 is TGTGCCAGCAGCTTAGCGGGGAGCTCCTACAATGAGCAGTTCTTC. The encoded protein is CASSLAGSSYNEQFF.

The V call is TRBV5-1, the J call TRBJ2-3; 8 nucleotides line up with TRBD1. V lost 6 bases and J lost 0; bases outside the gene matches: 6. The CDR3 runs 15 residues. Germline loops: CDR1 SGHRS, CDR2 YFSETQ. This CDR3 is CASNRGQVSTDTQYF. CDR3 coding DNA: TGCGCCAGCAACAGGGGACAGGTTAGCACAGATACGCAGTATTTT.

Note on this clone: A much more abundant neighbour one base away suggests this may be a read error. Distinct nucleotide sequences in the sample also encode this CDR3. The chain combines TRBV30 with TRBJ2-5, with D perhaps matching TRBD1 or TRBD2 (7 bases each). The J call may be mistaken, given a closer DNA end match to TRBJ2-7. The CDR3 extends over 14 amino acids. In germline, CDR1 is GTSNPN, CDR2 SVGIG (reference sequence). CDR3 nucleotide sequence: TGTGCCTGGAGTGTACCAGGGGGAGGGTACGAGCAGTACTTC. Translated: CAWSVPGGGYEQYF.

This clone was picked up one time. The J gene is TRBJ1-2, the V gene TRBV30, with 9 bases fitting TRBD1. The CDR3 length is 13 residues. Trimming at V came to 4 bases and at J to 3 bases, leaving 3 bases not matched to a gene. Germline V gives CDR1 GTSNPN, CDR2 SVGIG (reference sequence). For the CDR3, the DNA is TGTGCCTGGACGGACAGGGGCGACTATGGCTACACCTTC. This translates into CAWTDRGDYGYTF.

The V gene is TRBV10-3, the J gene TRBJ2-7; TRBD1 matches 10 bases. J was trimmed by 5 bases and V by 7 bases; bases with no gene match: 8. Germline V gene sequence: CDR1 ENHRY, CDR2 SYGVKD. The CDR3 length is 14 residues. In DNA, the CDR3 is TGTGCCATCACCTCCGGGACAGGGGAGGACGAGCAGTACTTC. Amino acids: CAITSGTGEDEQYF.

The V call is TRBV6-1, the J call TRBJ2-3; a weak D match, TRBD2 (5 bases). CDR1 MNHNS and CDR2 SASEGT come from the germline V gene. Trimming removed 8 bases from V and 0 bases from J, with 12 bases in between. This CDR3 contains 14 residues. The DNA of the CDR3 is TGTGCCAGCCACCGGGGATCTAGCACAGATACGCAGTATTTT. It specifies CASHRGSSTDTQYF.

This clone was seen a few times. The sample holds other DNA sequences that translate to the same CDR3. This rearrangement joins TRBV7-9 to TRBJ2-7; TRBD1 matches at 7 bases. Germline V gene lookup returns CDR1 SEHNR and CDR2 FQNEAQ (reference sequence). Trimming cost V 0 bases and J 2 bases; bases outside gene matches: 4. This CDR3 has 15 amino acids. The CDR3 DNA is TGTGCCAGCAGCTTAGCGGGGACAGAAGCCTACGAGCAGTACTTC. Translated: CASSLAGTEAYEQYF.

This clone was recorded once. This chain links TRBV14 with TRBJ2-1; D uncertain. The length of the CDR3 is 12 residues. The germline V gene encodes CDR1 SGHDN and CDR2 FVKESK. Trimming stripped 0 bases from V and 10 bases from J, with 7 bases between. This CDR3 reads CASSQDWAEQFF. The CDR3 DNA is TGTGCCAGCAGCCAAGATTGGGCAGAGCAGTTCTTC.

In this sample, this clone turned up once. This chain links TRBV7-9 with TRBJ2-7, with TRBD2 matching 9 bases. The CDR3 spans 16 residues. The germline gives CDR1 SEHNR, CDR2 FQNEAQ (reference sequence). V lost 5 bases and J lost 5; bases outside the gene matches: 13. The DNA for the CDR3 is TGTGCCAGCAGCGCCTCCTCTAGCGGGATAGACGACGAGCAGTACTTC. Amino acids: CASSASSSGIDDEQYF.